This TCR beta chain emerged from a study of T cells in Graves' hyperthyroidism and ophthalmopathy. There were TCR beta CDR3 regions amplified from RNA transcripts. TCR CDR3 underwent first-round RT-PCR with the HTBI primer set. TCRdb analysed the multiplex PCR reads with MiXCR anew, one entry per CDR3 protein. The table records under 800,000 distinct CDR3 sequences, 12% to 15% of them present only once. This clonotype appeared many times. Stable hyperthyroidism: no ophthalmopathy progression over 18 months of follow-up. The CDR3 sequence is 14 residues long. V gave up 5 bases and J gave up 4 bases, with 13 bases separating them. Germline V lookup: CDR1 SEHNR, CDR2 FQNEAQ (reference sequence).

Material for sequencing was blood. This TCR was sampled from a young woman with Graves' hyperthyroidism. This chain joins TRBV7-9 and TRBJ2-3, with D perhaps TRBD2 (6 bases). The CDR3 sequence: CASSPGGVPDTQYF. CDR3 sequence (DNA): TGTGCCAGCAGCCCCGGAGGGGTCCCAGATACGCAGTATTTT.